Each of the 31 T cell receptor beta chains below was sequenced from the same sample in a study of T cells expressing NK-cell markers. TCRdb reanalyzed the 5' RACE reads, giving one entry per CDR3 protein sequence and no DNA. This sample's table has 500,000 to 700,000 distinct CDR3 sequences. Sequencing was done on a sample of blood T cells: a sorted CD56 or NKG2C T cell subset, CD4+ or CD8+ T cells, or bulk PBMC T cells (not recorded which). These receptors originate from a man between 18 and 35 years old in good health.

This chain connects TRBV20-1 to TRBJ2-3. Per the germline V gene, CDR1 is DFQATT and CDR2 is SNEGSKA (reference sequence). The CDR3 sequence is 14 residues long. CDR3 amino acids: CSARHSLARLAQYF.

The chain carries TRBV11-2 and TRBJ2-5; no DNA is available, so the TRBD1 call from TCRdb remains unchecked. The germline V gene encodes CDR1 SGHAT and CDR2 FQNNGV. This CDR3 has 17 residues. The CDR3: CASSFGSGTGWQETQYF.

The chain couples TRBV27 to TRBJ2-7; the TCRdb call, TRBD2, lacks DNA for checking. Germline CDR1 MNHEY, CDR2 SMNVEV (reference sequence). The CDR3 runs 20 residues. The chain's CDR3 is CASSSNDRAGLPPISYEQYF.

The chain employs TRBV6-2 or TRBV6-3 and TRBJ2-1; checking the TCRdb D call of TRBD2 is not possible without DNA. Germline V gene sequence: CDR1 MNHEY, CDR2 SVGEGT. The CDR3 has 13 residues. CDR3 amino acids: CASSDSGLAGQFF.

The CDR3 is CSARTGISEQYF. The genes are TRBV20-1 and TRBJ2-7; lacking DNA, the TRBD1 call made by TCRdb goes unchecked. CDR3 length equals 12 residues. Germline CDR1 is DFQATT and CDR2 is SNEGSKA (reference sequence).

The chain uses TRBV29-1 and TRBJ2-2; lacking DNA, the TRBD2 call made by TCRdb goes unchecked. This CDR3 has 13 residues. The germline CDR1 and CDR2 sequences are SQVTM and ANQGSEA. CDR3 amino acids: CSGAGSSSGELFF.

V and J are TRBV9 and TRBJ1-5; with no DNA, the TCRdb D assignment of TRBD1 cannot be verified. Germline CDR1 is SGDLS and CDR2 is YYNGEE. CDR3 length: 15 residues. CDR3 loop: CASSSGQPSNQPQHF.

The genes are TRBV12-3 or TRBV12-4 and TRBJ1-1. This CDR3 spans 12 amino acids. The CDR3 spells CASGDLNTEAFF.

J is TRBJ2-1 and V is TRBV12-3 or TRBV12-4. The CDR3 consists of 16 residues. CDR3: CASSRKTRSSYNEQFF.

V gene TRBV7-8 combines with J gene TRBJ1-1; the TCRdb call, TRBD1, lacks DNA for checking. The germline V gene has CDR1 SGHVS and CDR2 FQNEAQ. The CDR3 covers 15 residues. Here the CDR3 reads CASSPLGRSDTEAFF.

The V and J genes are TRBV24-1 and TRBJ2-1; TCRdb's D gene call, TRBD2, goes unchecked for lack of DNA. Per the germline V gene, CDR1 is KGHDR and CDR2 is SFDVKD. This CDR3 has 16 residues. CDR3 amino acids: CATSDLIAGAMNEQFF.

The V call is TRBV18, the J call TRBJ1-2; the TRBD1 assignment by TCRdb is unverifiable without DNA. Germline V gene data show CDR1 as KGHSH and CDR2 as LQKENI. CDR3 length: 15 residues. The CDR3 loop reads CASSDFQGPVYGYTF.

The chain employs TRBV11-2 and TRBJ1-1. The CDR3 runs 12 residues. Per the germline V gene, CDR1 is SGHAT and CDR2 is FQNNGV. The CDR3 spells CASSLGPVGAFF.

This sequence joins TRBV7-9 and TRBJ1-5; TCRdb's D call of TRBD1 is untestable without DNA. This CDR3 is built from 13 residues. Per germline, CDR1 SEHNR and CDR2 FQNEAQ (reference sequence). This chain's CDR3 is CASSLTGGQPQHF.

The gene calls are TRBV15 and TRBJ1-5; the TCRdb call, TRBD1, lacks DNA for checking. Germline values: CDR1 LNHNV, CDR2 YYDKDF (reference sequence). This CDR3 comprises 16 residues. The chain's CDR3 is CATSRVGGLSNQPQHF.

V and J are TRBV29-1 and TRBJ2-3; as DNA is missing, the TRBD2 call by TCRdb cannot be tested. The CDR3 totals 14 residues. The germline CDR1 and CDR2 sequences are SQVTM and ANQGSEA. The CDR3 loop reads CSVDPRDSTDTQYF.

The V and J genes are TRBV12-3 or TRBV12-4 and TRBJ2-1; TCRdb picks TRBD2, but there is no DNA to check that call. The CDR3 totals 15 residues. CDR3 amino acids: CASSLTSDPYNEQFF.

V and J are TRBV20-1 and TRBJ2-1; the TCRdb call, TRBD2, lacks DNA for checking. Per germline, CDR1 DFQATT and CDR2 SNEGSKA (reference sequence). CDR3 length equals 14 residues. CDR3 sequence reads: CSARPEGSGLEQFF.

The genes are TRBV10-3 and TRBJ2-3; the D call of TRBD2 rests on TCRdb alone, since no DNA is present to check it. The CDR3 runs 18 residues. Germline CDR1 is ENHRY and CDR2 is SYGVKD. The CDR3 is CAISENSASGSGTDTQYF.

The V call is TRBV5-6, the J call TRBJ2-4. The CDR3 covers 17 residues. The germline CDR1 and CDR2 sequences are SGHDT and YYEEEE. Here the CDR3 reads CASSLEASVRPKNIQYF.

The rearrangement uses TRBV20-1 and TRBJ1-2; the D gene TCRdb calls, TRBD1, cannot be checked with no DNA. The CDR3 is 16 residues long. Germline lookup yields CDR1 DFQATT and CDR2 SNEGSKA (reference sequence). CDR3 sequence reads: CSAPKEQGRVAYGYTF.

The J gene is TRBJ2-2, the V gene TRBV7-2; the D gene TCRdb calls, TRBD1, cannot be checked with no DNA. This CDR3 has 17 residues. From germline, CDR1 is SGHTA and CDR2 FQGNSA. CDR3 sequence: CASSFGPRGLSTGELFF. Variable domain in full (rest from reference TRBV7-2 and TRBJ2-2): GAGVSQSPSNKVTEKGKDVELRCDPISGHTALYWYRQSLGQGLEFLIYFQGNSAPDKSGLPSDRFSAERTGGSVSTLTIQRTQQEDSAVYLCASSFGPRGLSTGELFFGEGSRLTVL.

The chain links TRBV21-1 to TRBJ2-3; TCRdb gives TRBD2 as the D gene, but with no DNA this cannot be confirmed. TRBV21-1 corresponds to a pseudogene. The CDR3 covers 20 residues. The CDR3 region is CASSPPRLTLGLAFTDTQYF.

The chain recombines TRBV6-1 with TRBJ2-7; the D gene TCRdb calls, TRBD1, cannot be checked with no DNA. Germline CDR1 reads MNHNS; CDR2 reads SASEGT. There are 14 residues in the CDR3. CDR3 loop: CASSPGIQGDEQYF.

The chain employs TRBV5-5 and TRBJ2-3. Germline loops: CDR1 SGHKS, CDR2 YYEKEE (reference sequence). CDR3 length: 14 amino acids. The CDR3 sequence is CASSFYGYTDTQYF.

V usage is TRBV7-3 and J usage is TRBJ2-2; TCRdb selects TRBD2, and the lack of DNA leaves this call unchecked. This CDR3 region has 16 residues. Germline CDR1 SGHTA, CDR2 FQGTGA. CDR3 in amino acids: CASSVSRAGGTGELFF.

This rearrangement joins TRBV29-1 to TRBJ2-5; as DNA is missing, the TRBD2 call by TCRdb cannot be tested. Per the germline V gene, CDR1 is SQVTM and CDR2 is ANQGSEA. The CDR3 is 15 amino acids. This CDR3 reads CSVWVRGVNQETQYF.

The chain couples TRBV4-2 to TRBJ2-1; there is no DNA to check the TCRdb D call of TRBD2. There are 19 residues in the CDR3. Germline assignment: CDR1 LGHNA and CDR2 YNFKEQ. CDR3 region: CASSPARTSGRRSYNEQFF.

The chain couples TRBV30 to TRBJ2-5; the TCRdb call, TRBD2, lacks DNA for checking. Germline assignment: CDR1 GTSNPN and CDR2 SVGIG (reference sequence). The CDR3 contains 14 residues. The CDR3 is CAWRFVQAGTPQYF.

The rearrangement joins TRBV7-8 to TRBJ2-7; TCRdb's D call of TRBD2 is untestable without DNA. Germline V gene data show CDR1 as SGHVS and CDR2 as FQNEAQ. The CDR3 length is 15 residues. CDR3 in amino acids: CASSSRSTRYDEQYF.

The gene calls are TRBV9 and TRBJ2-1; TCRdb designates TRBD1, a call that cannot be tested without DNA. Germline loops: CDR1 SGDLS, CDR2 YYNGEE. The CDR3 spans 16 residues. The CDR3 sequence: CASSVLVQGFGSEQFF.